The 19 T cell receptor beta chains listed next were all sequenced from one sample in a study of blood T cell repertoires in COVID-19. Measured with immunoSEQ multiplex PCR; TCRdb has only the in-frame clones, and not every one. The table records 250,000 or so clones, 90% of them present only once. The sequenced material came from PBMCs or T cells enriched from blood (not recorded which). All receptors derive from a woman aged 30 to 39 with acute COVID-19.

This chain links TRBV27 with TRBJ1-6; 9 bases map to TRBD1. V lost 6 bases and J lost 1; bases outside the gene matches: 10. The CDR3 spans 18 residues. Germline V gene data show CDR1 as MNHEY and CDR2 as SMNVEV (reference sequence). The chain's CDR3 is CASRDRGGVYSYNSPLHF. DNA for the CDR3: TGTGCCAGCAGAGACAGGGGGGGCGTCTATTCCTATAATTCACCCCTCCACTTT.

This clone occurred once. The chain uses TRBV2 and TRBJ1-2; D is perhaps TRBD1 (5 bases). The CDR3 contains 14 residues. Germline CDR1 and CDR2: SNHLY and FYNNEI. The ends were cut back, 6 bases at V and 5 bases at J, with 16 bases in the middle. DNA of the CDR3: TGTGCCAGCAGAGACGACAGTCTGGGATATGGCTACACCTTC. This sequence encodes CASRDDSLGYGYTF.

This chain uses TRBV2 with TRBJ2-3; unclear D gene. The CDR3 consists of 10 residues. Trimming removed 7 bases from V and 7 bases from J, with 6 bases in between. In germline, CDR1 is SNHLY, CDR2 FYNNEI. The CDR3: CASNLNTQYF. The CDR3 nucleotides read TGTGCCAGCAATCTAAATACGCAGTATTTT.

The V and J genes are TRBV7-9 and TRBJ2-1, with 9 bases identical to TRBD1. The CDR3 is 15 residues long. Germline loops: CDR1 SEHNR, CDR2 FQNEAQ (reference sequence). V lost 7 bases to trimming and J lost 8 bases; unmatched junction nucleotides: 12. The CDR3 DNA is TGTGCCAGCACCCAAGGTGGGACAGGGACCGATGAGCAGTTCTTC. Translation gives CASTQGGTGTDEQFF.

The genes are TRBV9 and TRBJ2-3, with 7 bases fitting TRBD1. CDR1 is SGDLS, CDR2 YYNGEE, per germline. The J segment lost 5 bases and the V segment lost 0 bases, leaving 3 bases of the junction unmatched. The length of the CDR3 is 14 residues. The CDR3 DNA is TGTGCCAGCAGCGTAGAAGGGGGCGAAGATACGCAGTATTTT. Encoded protein: CASSVEGGEDTQYF.

V is TRBV5-1 and J is TRBJ2-2; D gene uncertain. Trimming left V 4 bases short and J 7 bases short, with 5 bases between. CDR1 and CDR2 from the germline V gene are SGHRS and YFSETQ. This CDR3 is 11 amino acids long. CDR3 sequence reads: CASSLFGELFF. CDR3 nucleotide sequence: TGCGCCAGCAGCCTCTTCGGGGAGCTGTTTTTT. Full variable domain (rest looked up from reference TRBV5-1 and TRBJ2-2): KAGVTQTPRYLIKTRGQQVTLSCSPISGHRSVSWYQQTPGQGLQFLFEYFSETQRNKGNFPGRFSGRQFSNSRSEMNVSTLELGDSALYLCASSLFGELFFGEGSRLTVL.

The rearrangement joins TRBV6-5 to TRBJ2-7; TRBD2 matches at 7 bases. The junction had 8 bases not matched to a gene; V was cut back by 0 bases and J by 3 bases. CDR1 is MNHEY and CDR2 is SVGAGI in the germline V gene. There are 16 residues in the CDR3. CDR3 region: CASSYSGRGKLYEQYF. Here the CDR3 DNA reads TGTGCCAGCAGTTACTCGGGGCGGGGGAAACTCTACGAGCAGTACTTC.

The rearrangement links TRBV28 to TRBJ1-2; 7 nucleotides match TRBD1. The V gene end was trimmed by 6 bases and the J gene end by 4 bases; junction bases not matched to a gene: 5. This CDR3 contains 13 residues. Germline V gene lookup returns CDR1 MDHEN and CDR2 SYDVKM. The CDR3 spells CASRSGQLYGYTF. In DNA form, the CDR3 reads TGTGCCAGCAGGTCGGGACAGCTCTATGGCTACACCTTC.

The CDR3 coding sequence is TGTGCCAGCAGCAACTACTTAGAACAGGGGTACGAGCAGTACTTC. This translates into CASSNYLEQGYEQYF. V is TRBV6-5 and J is TRBJ2-7; 7 bases are shared with TRBD1. V dropped 6 bases and J dropped 4; count of bases not matched to a gene: 12. Germline V gives CDR1 MNHEY, CDR2 SVGAGI. The CDR3 extends over 15 amino acids.

The chain has TRBV7-9 and TRBJ1-6, with 8 bases that match TRBD1. In germline, CDR1 is SEHNR, CDR2 FQNEAQ (reference sequence). The CDR3 totals 16 residues. Trimming took 5 bases from V and 6 from J; bases not matched to a gene: 9. The DNA for the CDR3 is TGTGCCAGCAGCCTGGACAGGGCCTATACTAATTCACCCCTCCACTTT. It translates to CASSLDRAYTNSPLHF.

The genes are TRBV6-5 and TRBJ1-1, with 7 positions matching TRBD1. The J segment lost 8 bases and the V segment lost 5 bases, leaving 5 bases of the junction unmatched. The CDR3 sequence is 12 residues long. Germline lookup yields CDR1 MNHEY and CDR2 SVGAGI. DNA of the CDR3: TGTGCCAGCAGTACGACAGGGAAGGAAGCTTTCTTT. Residues: CASSTTGKEAFF.

The V and J genes are TRBV24-1 and TRBJ1-1; D uncertain. Per germline, CDR1 KGHDR and CDR2 SFDVKD. V was cut by 0 bases and J by 5 bases, with 12 bases left in between. The CDR3 totals 15 residues. For the CDR3, the DNA is TGTGCCACCAGTGATTTGTCCGGGGTCAATACTGAAGCTTTCTTT. This codes for CATSDLSGVNTEAFF.

The gene calls are TRBV28 and TRBJ1-1; the D is unclear. Germline assignment: CDR1 MDHEN and CDR2 SYDVKM. V lost 1 base, J lost 5 bases, and 11 bases lay in between. The CDR3 spans 14 residues. The CDR3 region is CASSLSAGRTEAFF. The CDR3 DNA sequence: TGTGCCAGCAGTTTATCGGCTGGGAGAACTGAAGCTTTCTTT.

The table lists this clone with a few counts. The gene calls are TRBV29-1 and TRBJ1-5, with D possibly being TRBD1 (5 bases). Trimming pared 8 bases from V and 2 bases from J, leaving 16 bases between. CDR1 SQVTM and CDR2 ANQGSEA come from the germline V gene. The CDR3 spans 14 residues. The CDR3 DNA reads TGCAGCATTGCCCCGGGGGATGGCAATCAGCCCCAGCATTTT. It translates to CSIAPGDGNQPQHF.

The chain employs TRBV7-6 and TRBJ2-7, with 8 bases matching TRBD2. Losses at the gene ends were 5 bases for V and 7 bases for J; bases not matched to a gene: 13. Germline V gives CDR1 SGHVS, CDR2 FNYEAQ. This CDR3 has 15 amino acids. The CDR3 bases are TGTGCCAGCAGCCCATCTGCGGGGGGAGGCGGGGAGCAGTACTTC. Its translation is CASSPSAGGGGEQYF.

The chain is built from TRBV11-3 and TRBJ2-3; 13 bases line up with TRBD2. Germline trimming cut 5 bases from V and 0 bases from J; bases unmatched to any gene: 8. This CDR3 spans 18 amino acids. The germline V gene has CDR1 SGHNT and CDR2 YENEEA. CDR3 bases: TGTGCCAGCAGCATCTCCGGGACTAGCGGGACGAGCACAGATACGCAGTATTTT. Its translation: CASSISGTSGTSTDTQYF.

This clone was counted a few times. This chain joins TRBV6-5 and TRBJ2-6; a possible D gene is TRBD2 (5 bases). CDR1 is MNHEY and CDR2 is SVGAGI in the germline V gene. Trimming shortened V by 0 bases and J by 3 bases, and 9 bases separated the two germline ends. The CDR3 runs 16 residues. The DNA for the CDR3 is TGTGCCAGCAGTTACTCGACGGGAATTGGGGCCAACGTCCTGACTTTC. This sequence encodes CASSYSTGIGANVLTF.

The genes are TRBV4-1 and TRBJ1-3; no firm D call. The CDR3 totals 16 residues. Germline lookup yields CDR1 MGHRA and CDR2 YSYEKL. Trimming took off 2 bases at V and 0 bases at J, with 11 bases between the two ends. CDR3 protein: CASSQSTLSSGNTIYF. As DNA, the CDR3 is TGCGCCAGCAGCCAATCGACTCTCTCCTCTGGAAACACCATATATTTT.

The chain uses TRBV5-6 and TRBJ2-1, with a possible D match to TRBD2 (7 bases). V lost 2 bases to trimming and J lost 5 bases, with 11 bases between them. The CDR3 sequence is 14 residues long. Germline-derived CDR1 and CDR2 are SGHDT and YYEEEE. For the CDR3, the DNA is TGTGCCAGCAGCTTAGGGGGGGCTGACAATGAGCAGTTCTTC. It is translated as CASSLGGADNEQFF.